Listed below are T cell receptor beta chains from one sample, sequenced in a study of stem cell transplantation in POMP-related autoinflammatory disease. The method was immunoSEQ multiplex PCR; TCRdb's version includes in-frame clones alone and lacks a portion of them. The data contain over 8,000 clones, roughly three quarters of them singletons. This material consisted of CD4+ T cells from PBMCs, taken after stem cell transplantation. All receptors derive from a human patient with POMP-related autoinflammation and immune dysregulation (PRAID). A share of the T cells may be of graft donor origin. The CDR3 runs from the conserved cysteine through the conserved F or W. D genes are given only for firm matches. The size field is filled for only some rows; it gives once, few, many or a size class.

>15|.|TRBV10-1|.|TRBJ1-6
TGCGCCAGCAGTGACCTACATCTCTATAATTCACCCCTCCACTTT
CASSDLHLYNSPLHF
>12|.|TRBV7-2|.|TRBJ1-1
TGTGCTAGCAGCGTCAATCATCCCCAAGCTTTCTTT
CASSVNHPQAFF
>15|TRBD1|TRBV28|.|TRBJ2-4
TGTGCCAGCAGTCCGACAGGGCAGAACAAAAACATTCAGTACTTC
CASSPTGQNKNIQYF
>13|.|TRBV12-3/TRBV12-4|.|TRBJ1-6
TGTGCCAGCAGCATACAGGGTAATTCACCCCTCCACTTT
CASSIQGNSPLHF
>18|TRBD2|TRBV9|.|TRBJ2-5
TGTGCCAGCAGCGCCGGAGGGCTAGCGGGATCCCCGGGGGAGACCCAGTACTTC
CASSAGGLAGSPGETQYF
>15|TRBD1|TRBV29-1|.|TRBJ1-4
TGCAGCGCTCGACAGGGAAGGGTAACTAATGAAAAACTGTTTTTT
CSARQGRVTNEKLFF
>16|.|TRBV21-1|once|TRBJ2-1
TGTGCCAGCAGCAAGCCTCAAAGCGGGAGTTGTAGTGAGCAGTTCTTC
CASSKPQSGSCSEQFF
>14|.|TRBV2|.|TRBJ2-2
TGTGCCAGCAGTATCGGGTCCCCCACCGGGGAGCTGTTTTTT
CASSIGSPTGELFF
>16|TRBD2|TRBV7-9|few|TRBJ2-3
TGTGCCAGCAGCTTAAAGGGACTAGGGGTGTTAGGCACGCAGTATTTT
CASSLKGLGVLGTQYF
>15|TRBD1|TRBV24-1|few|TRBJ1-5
TGTGCCACCAGTGGGGAGGGGGCAGGAAGTCAGCCCCAGCATTTT
CATSGEGAGSQPQHF
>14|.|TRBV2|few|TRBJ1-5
TGTGCCAGCAGTGGGCAGGGTGGCAATCAGCCCCAGCATTTT
CASSGQGGNQPQHF
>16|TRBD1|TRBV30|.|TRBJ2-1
TGTGCCTGGAGTGTATGGGGGACAGGGTCCTACAATGAGCAGTTCTTC
CAWSVWGTGSYNEQFF
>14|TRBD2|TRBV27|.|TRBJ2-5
TGTGCCAGCAGCCACGGACTAGCGGGAGAGACCCAGTACTTC
CASSHGLAGETQYF
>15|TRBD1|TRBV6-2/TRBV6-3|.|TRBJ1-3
TGTGCCAGCAGTTACCGGACAGGATCTGGAAACACCATATATTTT
CASSYRTGSGNTIYF